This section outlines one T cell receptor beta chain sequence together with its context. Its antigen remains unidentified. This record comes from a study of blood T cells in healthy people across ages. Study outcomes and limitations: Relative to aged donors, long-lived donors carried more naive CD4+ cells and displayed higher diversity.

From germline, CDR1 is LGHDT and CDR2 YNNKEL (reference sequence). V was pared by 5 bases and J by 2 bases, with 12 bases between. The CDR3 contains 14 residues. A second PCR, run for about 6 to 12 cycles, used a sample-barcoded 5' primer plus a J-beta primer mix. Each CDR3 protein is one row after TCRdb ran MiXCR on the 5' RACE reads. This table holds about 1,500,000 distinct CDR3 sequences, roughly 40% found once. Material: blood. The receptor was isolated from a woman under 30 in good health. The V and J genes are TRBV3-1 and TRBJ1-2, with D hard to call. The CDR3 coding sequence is TGTGCCAGCAGCTCAAGACGAAACAACTATGGCTACACCTTC. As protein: CASSSRRNNYGYTF. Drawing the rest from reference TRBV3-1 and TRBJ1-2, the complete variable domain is DTAVSQTPKYLVTQMGNDKSIKCEQNLGHDTMYWYKQDSKKFLKIMFSYNNKELIINETVPNRFSPKSPDKAHLNLHINSLELGDSAVYFCASSSRRNNYGYTFGSGTRLTVV.